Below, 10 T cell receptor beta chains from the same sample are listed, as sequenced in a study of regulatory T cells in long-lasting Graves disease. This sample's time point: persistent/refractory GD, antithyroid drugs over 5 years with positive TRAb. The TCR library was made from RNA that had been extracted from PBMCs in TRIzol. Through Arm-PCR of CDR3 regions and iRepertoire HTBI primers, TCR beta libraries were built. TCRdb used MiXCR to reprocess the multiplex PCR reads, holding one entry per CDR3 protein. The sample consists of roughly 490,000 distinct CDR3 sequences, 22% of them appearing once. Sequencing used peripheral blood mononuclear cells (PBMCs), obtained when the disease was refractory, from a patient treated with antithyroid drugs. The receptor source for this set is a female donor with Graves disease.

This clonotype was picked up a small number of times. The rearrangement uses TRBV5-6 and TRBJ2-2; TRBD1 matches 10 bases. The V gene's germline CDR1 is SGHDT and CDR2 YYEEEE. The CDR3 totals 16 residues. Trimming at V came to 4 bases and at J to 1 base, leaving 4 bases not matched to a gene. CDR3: CASSPGQGGNTGELFF. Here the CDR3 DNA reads TGTGCCAGCAGCCCCGGACAGGGGGGGAACACCGGGGAGCTGTTTTTT.

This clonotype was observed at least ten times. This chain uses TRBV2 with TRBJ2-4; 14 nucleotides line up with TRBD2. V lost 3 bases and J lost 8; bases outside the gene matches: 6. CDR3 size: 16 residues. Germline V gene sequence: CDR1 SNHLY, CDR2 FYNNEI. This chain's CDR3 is CASSETSGRALYIQYF. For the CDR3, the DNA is TGTGCCAGCAGTGAGACTAGCGGGAGGGCCTTATACATTCAGTACTTC.

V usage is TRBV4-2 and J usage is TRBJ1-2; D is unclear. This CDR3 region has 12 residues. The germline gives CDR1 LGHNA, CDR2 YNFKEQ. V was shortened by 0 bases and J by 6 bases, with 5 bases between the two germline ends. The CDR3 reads CASSQDPNGYTF. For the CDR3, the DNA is TGTGCCAGCAGCCAAGATCCCAATGGCTACACCTTC.

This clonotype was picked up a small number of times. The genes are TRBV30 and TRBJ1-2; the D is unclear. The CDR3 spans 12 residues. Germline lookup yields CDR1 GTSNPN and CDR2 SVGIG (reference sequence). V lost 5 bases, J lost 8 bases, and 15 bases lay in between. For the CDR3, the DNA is TGTGCCTGGGGGATTTCGGGTGGCGGCTACACCTTC. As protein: CAWGISGGGYTF. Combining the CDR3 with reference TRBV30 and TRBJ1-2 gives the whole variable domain SQTIHQWPATLVQPVGSPLSLECTVEGTSNPNLYWYRQAAGRGLQLLFYSVGIGQISSEVPQNLSASRPQDRQFILSSKKLLLSDSGFYLCAWGISGGGYTFGSGTRLTVV.

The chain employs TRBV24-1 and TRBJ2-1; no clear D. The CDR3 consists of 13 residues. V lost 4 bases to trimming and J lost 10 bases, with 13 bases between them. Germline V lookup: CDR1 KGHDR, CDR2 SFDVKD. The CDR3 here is CATSDPGLPEQFF. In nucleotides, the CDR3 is TGTGCCACCAGTGACCCGGGTCTTCCGGAGCAGTTCTTC.

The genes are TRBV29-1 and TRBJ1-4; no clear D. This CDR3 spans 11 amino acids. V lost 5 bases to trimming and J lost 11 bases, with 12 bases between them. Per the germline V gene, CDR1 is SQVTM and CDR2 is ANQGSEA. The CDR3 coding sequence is TGCAGCGTTATGAGGACGGACAAACTGTTTTTT. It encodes CSVMRTDKLFF. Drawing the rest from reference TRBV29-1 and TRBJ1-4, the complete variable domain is SAVISQKPSRDICQRGTSLTIQCQVDSQVTMMFWYRQQPGQSLTLIATANQGSEATYESGFVIDKFPISRPNLTFSTLTVSNMSPEDSSIYLCSVMRTDKLFFGSGTQLSVL.

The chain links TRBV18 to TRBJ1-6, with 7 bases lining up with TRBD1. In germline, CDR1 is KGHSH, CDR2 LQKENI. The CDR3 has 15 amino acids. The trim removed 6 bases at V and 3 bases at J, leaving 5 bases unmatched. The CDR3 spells CASSSRDSYNSPLHF. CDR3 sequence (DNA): TGTGCCAGCTCTAGCCGGGACAGCTATAATTCACCCCTCCACTTT.

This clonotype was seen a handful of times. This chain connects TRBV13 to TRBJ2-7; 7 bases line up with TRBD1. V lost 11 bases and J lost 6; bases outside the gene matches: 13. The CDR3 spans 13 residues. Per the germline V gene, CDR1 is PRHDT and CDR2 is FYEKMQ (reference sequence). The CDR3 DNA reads TGTGCCCTAACCCGAGACAGGGATTCCGAGCAGTACTTC. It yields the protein CALTRDRDSEQYF.

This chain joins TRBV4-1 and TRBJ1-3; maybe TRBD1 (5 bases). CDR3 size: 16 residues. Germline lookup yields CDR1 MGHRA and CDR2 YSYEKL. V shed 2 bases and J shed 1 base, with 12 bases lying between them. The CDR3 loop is CASSQPTRDSGNTIYF. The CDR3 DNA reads TGCGCCAGCAGCCAACCTACCAGGGATTCTGGAAACACCATATATTTT.

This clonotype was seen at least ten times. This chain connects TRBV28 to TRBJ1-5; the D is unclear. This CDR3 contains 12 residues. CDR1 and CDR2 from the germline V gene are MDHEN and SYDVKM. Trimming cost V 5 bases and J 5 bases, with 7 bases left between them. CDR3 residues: CASSPVDQPQHF. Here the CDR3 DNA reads TGTGCCAGCAGTCCCGTCGATCAGCCCCAGCATTTT.